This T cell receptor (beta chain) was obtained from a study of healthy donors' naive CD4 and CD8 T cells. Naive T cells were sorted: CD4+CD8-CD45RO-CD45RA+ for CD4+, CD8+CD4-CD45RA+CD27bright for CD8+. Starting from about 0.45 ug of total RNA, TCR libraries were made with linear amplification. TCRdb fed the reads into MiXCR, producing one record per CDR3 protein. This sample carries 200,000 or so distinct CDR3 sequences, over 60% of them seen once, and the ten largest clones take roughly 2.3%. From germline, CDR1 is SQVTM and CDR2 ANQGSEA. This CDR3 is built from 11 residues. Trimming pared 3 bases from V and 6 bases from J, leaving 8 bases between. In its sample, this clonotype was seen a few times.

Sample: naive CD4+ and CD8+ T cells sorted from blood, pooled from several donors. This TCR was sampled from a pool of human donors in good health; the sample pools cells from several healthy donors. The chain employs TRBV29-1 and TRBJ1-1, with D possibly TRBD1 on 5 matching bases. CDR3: CSVEGVSEAFF. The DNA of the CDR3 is TGCAGCGTTGAGGGGGTTTCTGAAGCTTTCTTT.